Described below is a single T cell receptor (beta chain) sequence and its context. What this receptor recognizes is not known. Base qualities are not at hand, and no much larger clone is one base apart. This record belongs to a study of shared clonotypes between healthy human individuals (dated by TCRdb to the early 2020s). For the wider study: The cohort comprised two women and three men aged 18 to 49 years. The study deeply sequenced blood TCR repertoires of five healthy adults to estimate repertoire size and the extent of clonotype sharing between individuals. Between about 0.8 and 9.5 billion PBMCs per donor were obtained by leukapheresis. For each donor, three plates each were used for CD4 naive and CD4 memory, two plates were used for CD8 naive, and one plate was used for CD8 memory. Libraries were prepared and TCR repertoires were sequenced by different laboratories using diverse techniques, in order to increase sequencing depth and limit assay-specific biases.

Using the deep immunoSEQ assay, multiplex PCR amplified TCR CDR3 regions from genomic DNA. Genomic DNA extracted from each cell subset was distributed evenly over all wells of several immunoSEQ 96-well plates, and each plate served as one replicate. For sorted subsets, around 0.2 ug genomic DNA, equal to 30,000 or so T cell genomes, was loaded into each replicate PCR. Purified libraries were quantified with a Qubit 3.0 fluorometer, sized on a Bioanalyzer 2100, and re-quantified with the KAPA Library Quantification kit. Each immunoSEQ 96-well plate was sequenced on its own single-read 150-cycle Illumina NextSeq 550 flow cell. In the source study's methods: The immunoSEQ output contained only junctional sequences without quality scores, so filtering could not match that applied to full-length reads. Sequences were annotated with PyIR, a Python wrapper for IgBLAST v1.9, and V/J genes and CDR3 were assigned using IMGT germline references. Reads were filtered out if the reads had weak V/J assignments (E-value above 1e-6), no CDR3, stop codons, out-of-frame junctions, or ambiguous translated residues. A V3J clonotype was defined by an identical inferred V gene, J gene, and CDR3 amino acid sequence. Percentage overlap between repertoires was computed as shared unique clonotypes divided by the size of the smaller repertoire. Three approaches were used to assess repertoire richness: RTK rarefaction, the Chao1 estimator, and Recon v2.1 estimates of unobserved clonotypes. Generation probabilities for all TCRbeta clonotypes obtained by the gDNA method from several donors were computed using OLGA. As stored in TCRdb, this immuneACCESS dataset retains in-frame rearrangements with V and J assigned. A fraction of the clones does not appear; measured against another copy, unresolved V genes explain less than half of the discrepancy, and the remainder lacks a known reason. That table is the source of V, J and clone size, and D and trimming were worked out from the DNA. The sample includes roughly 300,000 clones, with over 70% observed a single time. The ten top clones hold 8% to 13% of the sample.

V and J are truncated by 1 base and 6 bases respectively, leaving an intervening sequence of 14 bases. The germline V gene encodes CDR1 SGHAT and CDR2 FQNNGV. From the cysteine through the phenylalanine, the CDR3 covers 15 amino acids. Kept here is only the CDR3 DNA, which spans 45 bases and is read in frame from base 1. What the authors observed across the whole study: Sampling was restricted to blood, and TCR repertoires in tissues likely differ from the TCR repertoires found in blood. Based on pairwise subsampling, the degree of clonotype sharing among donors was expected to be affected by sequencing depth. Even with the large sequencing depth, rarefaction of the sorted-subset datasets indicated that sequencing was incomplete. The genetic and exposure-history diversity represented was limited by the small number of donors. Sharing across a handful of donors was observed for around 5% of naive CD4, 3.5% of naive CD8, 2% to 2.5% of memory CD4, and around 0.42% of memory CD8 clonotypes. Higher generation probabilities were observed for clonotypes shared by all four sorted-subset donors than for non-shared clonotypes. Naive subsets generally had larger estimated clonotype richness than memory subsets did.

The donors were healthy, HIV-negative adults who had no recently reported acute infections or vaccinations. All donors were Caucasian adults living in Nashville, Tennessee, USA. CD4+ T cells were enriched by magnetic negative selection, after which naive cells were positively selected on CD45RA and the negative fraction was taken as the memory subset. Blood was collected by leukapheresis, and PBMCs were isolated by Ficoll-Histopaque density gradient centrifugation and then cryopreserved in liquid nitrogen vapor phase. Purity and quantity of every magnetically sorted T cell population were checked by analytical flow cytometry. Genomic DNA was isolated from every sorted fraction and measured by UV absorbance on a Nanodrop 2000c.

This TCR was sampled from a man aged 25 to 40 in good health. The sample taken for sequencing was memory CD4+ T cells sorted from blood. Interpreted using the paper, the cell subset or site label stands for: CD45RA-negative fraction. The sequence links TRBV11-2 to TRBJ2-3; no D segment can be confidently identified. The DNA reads TGTGCCAGCAGCTTAGCCGATGGACCACAGGATACGCAGTATTTT. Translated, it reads CASSLADGPQDTQYF.